The rows below give T cell receptor beta chains drawn from one sample of a study of blood T cell repertoires in COVID-19. Here immunoSEQ multiplex PCR was the method, and the copy in TCRdb shows in-frame clones only, minus some. The sample includes 95,000 or so clones, 79% of them seen just once. Sample: peripheral blood. These receptors all stem from a woman older than 75 with active or convalescent COVID-19. CDR3s include the opening cysteine and the closing phenylalanine or tryptophan. The D gene is left open where the match is weak. The size of a clone is reported for some rows only, either as once, few or many, or as a class for expanded clones.

J gene,clone size,D gene,V gene,CDR3 DNA,CDR3 protein
TRBJ1-1,NA,TRBD1,TRBV6-2/TRBV6-3,TGTGCCAGCAGCCCTGGGACAGCACTTGAAGCTTTCTTT,CASSPGTALEAFF
TRBJ1-1,NA,NA,TRBV9,TGTGCCAGCAGCGTTTCAGGGGCCTTTAGGGACACTGAAGCTTTCTTT,CASSVSGAFRDTEAFF
TRBJ2-1,NA,TRBD1,TRBV30,TGTGCCTGGAGCCCGGACAGGGGTGAGCAGTTCTTC,CAWSPDRGEQFF
TRBJ2-3,once,NA,TRBV9,TGTGCCAGCAGCGTAGGCGGGATGGCTAGCACAGATACGCAGTATTTT,CASSVGGMASTDTQYF
TRBJ2-6,NA,NA,TRBV27,TGTGCCAGCAGTTTAGGCAGGGCTGGGGCCAACGTCCTGACTTTC,CASSLGRAGANVLTF
TRBJ2-7,NA,NA,TRBV28,TGTGCCAGCAGTTTACTTCAGGCTTCCGAGCAGTACTTC,CASSLLQASEQYF
TRBJ2-6,NA,TRBD1,TRBV18,TGTGCCAGCTCACCTTGGACAGGGGGCTCTGGGGCCAACGTCCTGACTTTC,CASSPWTGGSGANVLTF
TRBJ2-3,few,NA,TRBV2,TGTGCCAGCTCCCAGGAGGACGTAGATACGCAGTATTTT,CASSQEDVDTQYF
TRBJ2-3,few,TRBD2,TRBV7-8,TGTGCCAGCAGACTCAGGACTAGCGGAAACACAGATACGCAGTATTTT,CASRLRTSGNTDTQYF
TRBJ2-1,NA,NA,TRBV10-3,TGTGCCATCAGCGGTAGGCAGGACAATGAGCAGTTCTTC,CAISGRQDNEQFF